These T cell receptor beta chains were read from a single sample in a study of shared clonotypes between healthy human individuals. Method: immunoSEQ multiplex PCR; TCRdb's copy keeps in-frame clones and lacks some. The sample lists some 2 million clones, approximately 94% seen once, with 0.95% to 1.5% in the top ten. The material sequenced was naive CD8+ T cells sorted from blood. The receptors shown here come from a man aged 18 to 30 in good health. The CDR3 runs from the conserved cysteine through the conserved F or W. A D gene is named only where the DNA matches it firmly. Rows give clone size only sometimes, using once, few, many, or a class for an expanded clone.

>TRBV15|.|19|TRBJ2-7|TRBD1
TGTGCCACCAGCAGCACAGGGGGGATTGTAACCGGGGCAGGCTACGAGCAGTACTTC
CATSSTGGIVTGAGYEQYF
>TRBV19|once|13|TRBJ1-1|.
TGTGCCAGTAGTATTTACCAGGGTCCTGAAGCTTTCTTT
CASSIYQGPEAFF
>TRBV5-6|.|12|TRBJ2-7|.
TGTGCCAGCAGCTTGGCCTTGGGGGAGCAGTACTTC
CASSLALGEQYF
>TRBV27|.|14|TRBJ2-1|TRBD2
TGTGCCAGCAGTTTCGTAGCGGGAGGGGATGAGCAGTTCTTC
CASSFVAGGDEQFF
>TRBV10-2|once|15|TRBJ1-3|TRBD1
TGCGCCAGCAGGGGACAGGGGGCTTTTGGAAACACCATATATTTT
CASRGQGAFGNTIYF
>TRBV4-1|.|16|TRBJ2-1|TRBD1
TGCGCCAGCAGCCAAGCCCCGGGACAGGGGGACAATGAGCAGTTCTTC
CASSQAPGQGDNEQFF
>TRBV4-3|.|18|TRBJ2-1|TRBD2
TGCGCCAGCAGCCAAGATGGTACTAGCGGCCTTACAGGCAATGAGCAGTTCTTC
CASSQDGTSGLTGNEQFF
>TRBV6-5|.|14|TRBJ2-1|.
TGTGCCAGCAGTTACTCGACGGCGCGGGATGAGCAGTTCTTC
CASSYSTARDEQFF
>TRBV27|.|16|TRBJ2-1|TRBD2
TGTGCCAGCACCTCCACACAGCGGGGGGGCCTCCATGAGCAGTTCTTC
CASTSTQRGGLHEQFF
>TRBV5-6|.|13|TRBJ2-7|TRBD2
TGTGCCAGCAGCCCCGGGACTAGAGGAGAGCAGTACTTC
CASSPGTRGEQYF
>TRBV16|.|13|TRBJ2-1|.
TGTGCCAGCAGCCCCCACGACCCGAATGAGCAGTTCTTC
CASSPHDPNEQFF
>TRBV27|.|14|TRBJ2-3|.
TGTGCCAGCAGTTTACGAGGGTTCGCAGATACGCAGTATTTT
CASSLRGFADTQYF
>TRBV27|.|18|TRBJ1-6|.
TGTGCCAGCAGTTTATTCGGACCGAGGTTACCAGGGAATTCACCCCTCCACTTT
CASSLFGPRLPGNSPLHF
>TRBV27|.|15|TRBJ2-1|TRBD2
TGTGCCAGCAGTGGGGGGACTAGCGGTTACAATGAGCAGTTCTTC
CASSGGTSGYNEQFF
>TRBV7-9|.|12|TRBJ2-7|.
TGTGCCAGCAGCTCGGTAAGCTACGAGCAGTACTTC
CASSSVSYEQYF
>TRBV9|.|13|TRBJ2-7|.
TGTGCCAGCAGCGTAGGAGGGGGAAGCGAGCAGTACTTC
CASSVGGGSEQYF
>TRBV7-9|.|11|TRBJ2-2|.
TGTGCCAGCAGGGTTGGCGGGGAGCTGTTTTTT
CASRVGGELFF
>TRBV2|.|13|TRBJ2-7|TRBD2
TGTGCCAGCAGTGGGACTAGTTGGGACGAGCAGTACTTC
CASSGTSWDEQYF
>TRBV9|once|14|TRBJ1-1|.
TGTGCCAGCAGCGTAGCAGGGGCGGGTACTGAAGCTTTCTTT
CASSVAGAGTEAFF
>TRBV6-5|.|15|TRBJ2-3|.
TGTGCCAGCAGTTGGAAAGAGGAGGGACGGGATACGCAGTATTTT
CASSWKEEGRDTQYF
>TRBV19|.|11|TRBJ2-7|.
TGTGCCAGTAGTTCTGGGTACGAGCAGTACTTC
CASSSGYEQYF
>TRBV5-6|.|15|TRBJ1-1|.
TGTGCCAGCAGCTTGCCCGGTCGGGGCAACACTGAAGCTTTCTTT
CASSLPGRGNTEAFF
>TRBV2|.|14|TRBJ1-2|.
TGTGCCAGCATGAACTCGTCCATGGGCTATGGCTACACCTTC
CASMNSSMGYGYTF
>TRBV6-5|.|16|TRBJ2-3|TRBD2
TGTGCCAGCAGTTCAGGGAGCGGGGGGAGCACAGATACGCAGTATTTT
CASSSGSGGSTDTQYF
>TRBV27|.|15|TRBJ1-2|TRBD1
TGTGCCAGCAGTTTATCGAGACAGGGGGCCTATGGCTACACCTTC
CASSLSRQGAYGYTF
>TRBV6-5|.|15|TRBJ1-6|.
TGTGCCAGCAGTTCGGAAGGGGGAAGTAATTCACCCCTCCACTTT
CASSSEGGSNSPLHF
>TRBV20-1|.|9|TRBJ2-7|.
TGCAGTCCTGGCTACGAGCAGTACTTC
CSPGYEQYF
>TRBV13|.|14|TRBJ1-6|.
TGTGCCAGCAGCTTACAGGGGAGCAATTCACCCCTCCACTTT
CASSLQGSNSPLHF
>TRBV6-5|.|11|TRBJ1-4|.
TGTGCCAGCGGGACTGGTGAAAAACTGTTTTTT
CASGTGEKLFF
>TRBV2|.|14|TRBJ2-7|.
TGTGCCAGCAGTGAAAGTCCCGGGGAGTCCGAGCAGTACTTC
CASSESPGESEQYF
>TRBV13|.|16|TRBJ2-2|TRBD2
TGTGCCAGCAGCGACCCCGGGACTAGCATCACCGGGGAGCTGTTTTTT
CASSDPGTSITGELFF
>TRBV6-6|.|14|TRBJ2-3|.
TGTGCCAGCAGTTACTCCCACCGGGTAGATACGCAGTATTTT
CASSYSHRVDTQYF
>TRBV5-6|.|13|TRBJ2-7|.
TGTGCCAGCAGCTTCGATAATGGGTACGAGCAGTACTTC
CASSFDNGYEQYF
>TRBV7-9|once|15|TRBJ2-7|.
TGTGCCAGCAGCTTAGCGGATTCGAGCGGCTACGAGCAGTACTTC
CASSLADSSGYEQYF
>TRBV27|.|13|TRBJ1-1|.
TGTGCCAGCAGTTTAGAGGTGAACACTGAAGCTTTCTTT
CASSLEVNTEAFF
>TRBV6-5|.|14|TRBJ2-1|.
TGTGCCAGCAGTTACTCTAGGGACCGCAATGAGCAGTTCTTC
CASSYSRDRNEQFF
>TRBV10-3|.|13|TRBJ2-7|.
TGTGCCAGTACCGGGACTGCCAGTTACGAGCAGTACTTC
CASTGTASYEQYF
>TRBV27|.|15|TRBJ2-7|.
TGTGCCAGCAGTTTAAGGTCGGACAGATCCTACGAGCAGTACTTC
CASSLRSDRSYEQYF
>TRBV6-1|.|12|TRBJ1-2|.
TGTGCCAGCTACGACCTCGGCTATGGCTACACCTTC
CASYDLGYGYTF
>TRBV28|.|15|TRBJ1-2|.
TGTGCCAGCAGTTTATGGGCAGGGGAGGTGGATGGCTACACCTTC
CASSLWAGEVDGYTF
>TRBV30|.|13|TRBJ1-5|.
TGTGCCTGGAGTGTGGACAACAATCAGCCCCAGCATTTT
CAWSVDNNQPQHF
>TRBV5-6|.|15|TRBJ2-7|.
TGTGCCAGCAGCTTCACTAGTATTAGGTCCTACGAGCAGTACTTC
CASSFTSIRSYEQYF
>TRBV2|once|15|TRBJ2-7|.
TGTGCCAGCGACCGCTCGGACCGAGTTGCCTACGAGCAGTACTTC
CASDRSDRVAYEQYF
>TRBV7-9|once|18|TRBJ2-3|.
TGTGCCAGCAGCTTAGAGGCTAGCGTGATCATCGGTACAGATACGCAGTATTTT
CASSLEASVIIGTDTQYF
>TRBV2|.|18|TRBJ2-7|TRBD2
TGTGCCAGCAGTGACCATGGGTACGGGACTAGCGCCTCCTACGAGCAGTACTTC
CASSDHGYGTSASYEQYF
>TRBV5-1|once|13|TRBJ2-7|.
TGCGCCAGCAGCTTTACGGCCGCCTACGAGCAGTACTTC
CASSFTAAYEQYF
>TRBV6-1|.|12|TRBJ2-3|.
TGTGCCAGCAGCTGGACTACGGATACGCAGTATTTT
CASSWTTDTQYF
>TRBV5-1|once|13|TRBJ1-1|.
TGCGCCAGCAGCCCTGGAGTGAACACTGAAGCTTTCTTT
CASSPGVNTEAFF